This T cell receptor (beta chain) was sequenced for a study of cytomegalovirus exposure and HLA in healthy donors. Germline CDR1 and CDR2: MRHNA and SNTAGT. The ends lost 8 bases at V and 4 bases at J; junction bases unmatched: 5. CDR3 size: 14 residues. PCR amplification relied on 60 Vbeta primers (plus 13 Jbeta primers). Clones were read by immunoSEQ multiplex PCR, and TCRdb kept only the in-frame ones, dropping some. The repertoire holds 150,000 or so clones, with under 80% as singletons. The rearrangement links TRBV6-4 to TRBJ2-2; 9 positions match TRBD2. Sequencing used PBMCs. This receptor was identified in a man aged 25-45 years in good health and CMV-seronegative. The CDR3 bases are TGTGCCAGCGCCCCAGCGGGGGGCACCGGGGAGCTGTTTTTT. Translation: CASAPAGGTGELFF.